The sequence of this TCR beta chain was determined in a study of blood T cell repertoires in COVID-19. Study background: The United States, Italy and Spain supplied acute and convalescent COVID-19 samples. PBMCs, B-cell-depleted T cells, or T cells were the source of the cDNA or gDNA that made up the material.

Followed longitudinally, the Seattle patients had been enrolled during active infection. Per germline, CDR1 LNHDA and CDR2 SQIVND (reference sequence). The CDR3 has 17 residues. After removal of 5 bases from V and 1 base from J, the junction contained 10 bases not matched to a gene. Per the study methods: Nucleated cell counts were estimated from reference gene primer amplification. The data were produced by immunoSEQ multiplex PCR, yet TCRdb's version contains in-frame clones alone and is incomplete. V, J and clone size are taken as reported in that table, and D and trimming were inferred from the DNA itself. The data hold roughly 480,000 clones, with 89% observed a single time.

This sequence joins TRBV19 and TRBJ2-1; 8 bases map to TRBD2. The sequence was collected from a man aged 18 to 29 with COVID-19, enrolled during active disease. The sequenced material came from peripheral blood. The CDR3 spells CASSPMTSAASYNEQFF. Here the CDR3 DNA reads TGTGCCAGTAGTCCAATGACTAGCGCAGCTTCCTACAATGAGCAGTTCTTC.